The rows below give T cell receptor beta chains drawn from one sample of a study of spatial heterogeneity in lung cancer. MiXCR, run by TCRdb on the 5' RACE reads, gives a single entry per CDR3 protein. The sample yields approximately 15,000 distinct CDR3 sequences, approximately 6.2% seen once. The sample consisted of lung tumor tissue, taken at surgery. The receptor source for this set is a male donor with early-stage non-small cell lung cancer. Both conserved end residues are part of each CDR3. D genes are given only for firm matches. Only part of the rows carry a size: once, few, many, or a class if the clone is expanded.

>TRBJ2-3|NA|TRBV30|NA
TGTGCCTGGAGGCCGGGTCCAGGAATAGATACGCAGTATTTT
CAWRPGPGIDTQYF
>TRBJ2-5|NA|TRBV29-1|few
TGCAGCGGATCACCGAGCCAAGAGACCCAGTACTTC
CSGSPSQETQYF
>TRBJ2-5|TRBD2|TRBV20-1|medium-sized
TGCAGTGCTAGAGTAGCAGGCGGGGGGGCCAGGGAGACCCAGTACTTC
CSARVAGGGARETQYF
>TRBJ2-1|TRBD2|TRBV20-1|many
TGCAGTGCTAGGTCCCCGGAACTAGCGGGAGTCAATGAGCAGTTCTTC
CSARSPELAGVNEQFF
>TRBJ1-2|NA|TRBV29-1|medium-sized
TGCAGCGTTAGGCCTGACTATGGCTACACCTTC
CSVRPDYGYTF
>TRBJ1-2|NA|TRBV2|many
TGTGCCAGCGGGGCAGGGGCGCGAATGGGATATGGCTACACCTTC
CASGAGARMGYGYTF
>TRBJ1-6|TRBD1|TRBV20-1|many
TGCAGTGCTAGAAGGGACAGCTTCTATAATTCACCCCTCCACTTT
CSARRDSFYNSPLHF
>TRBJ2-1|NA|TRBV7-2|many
TGTGCCAGCAGCTTATCAGACAGGCTATACAATGAGCAGTTCTTC
CASSLSDRLYNEQFF
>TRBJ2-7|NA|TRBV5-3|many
TGTGCCAGAAGCTTTGCGGGCCAGGAACGAAACGAGCAGTACTTC
CARSFAGQERNEQYF
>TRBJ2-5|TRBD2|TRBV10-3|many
TGTGCCATCAGTGGAAGTAATAGCGGGGTTGAGACCCAGTACTTC
CAISGSNSGVETQYF
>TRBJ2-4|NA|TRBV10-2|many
TGCGCCAGCAGTGAAGGGGGAGGACGAGACATTCAGTACTTC
CASSEGGGRDIQYF
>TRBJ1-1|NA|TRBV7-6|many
TGTGCCAGCAGCTTACAGAACACTGAAGCTTTCTTT
CASSLQNTEAFF
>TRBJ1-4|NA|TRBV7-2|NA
TGTGCCAGCAGCCTAACGGGTCAGATAAATGAAAAACTGTTTTTT
CASSLTGQINEKLFF
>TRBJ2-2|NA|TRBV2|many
TGTGCCAGCAGCCCTGGACGCACCGGGGAGCTGTTTTTT
CASSPGRTGELFF
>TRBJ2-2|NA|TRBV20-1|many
TGCAGTGCTAGAGTCCTAGATGGGGGAATAAGGACCGGGGAGCTGTTTTTT
CSARVLDGGIRTGELFF
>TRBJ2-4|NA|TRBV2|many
TGTGCCAGCAGTGAGGTGTCGGCAGGGACAAACATTCAGTACTTC
CASSEVSAGTNIQYF
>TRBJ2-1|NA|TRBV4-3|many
TGCGCCAGCAGCCAAGATTTGGGTCCTTTCTCCTACAATGAGCAGTTCTTC
CASSQDLGPFSYNEQFF
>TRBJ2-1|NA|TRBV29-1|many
TGCAGCGTTGTTAGGGTAGAAGGGGATGAGCAGTTCTTC
CSVVRVEGDEQFF
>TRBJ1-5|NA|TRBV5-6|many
TGTGCCAGCAGCTCTCCAGGGGAGAAGGGACAGCCCCAGCATTTT
CASSSPGEKGQPQHF
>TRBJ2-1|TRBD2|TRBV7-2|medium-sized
TGTGCCAGCAGCCCACTAGCGGGGTCGGATGAGCAGTTCTTC
CASSPLAGSDEQFF
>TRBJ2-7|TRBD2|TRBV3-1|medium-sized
TGTGCCAGCAGCCAAGATGCCCTAGCGGGAATGGGTGAGCAGTACTTC
CASSQDALAGMGEQYF
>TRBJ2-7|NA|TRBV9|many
TGTGCCAGCAGCGTAGCCCCCCAGGGATCCTACGAGCAGTACTTC
CASSVAPQGSYEQYF
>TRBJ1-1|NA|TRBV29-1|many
TGCAGCGTTGCCAGGGCCGGGAACACTGAAGCTTTCTTT
CSVARAGNTEAFF
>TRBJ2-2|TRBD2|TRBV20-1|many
TGCAGTGTCTTCGGGACTAGCGGGAGTCGGGCGTCCACCGGGGAGCTGTTTTTT
CSVFGTSGSRASTGELFF
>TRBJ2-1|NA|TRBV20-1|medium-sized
TGCAGTGCTGCCAGAACCTACAATGAGCAGTTCTTC
CSAARTYNEQFF
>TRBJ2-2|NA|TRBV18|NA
TGTGCCAGCTCACCTCAGAAAAACACCGGGGAGCTGTTTTTT
CASSPQKNTGELFF
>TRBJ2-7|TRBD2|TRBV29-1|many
TGCAGCGTCCGAGGACTAGCGGGAGCGGGAGAGCAGTACTTC
CSVRGLAGAGEQYF
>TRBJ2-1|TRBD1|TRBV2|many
TGTGCCAGCAGTGAAGCGTTCCGGGACAGGGGTGACAATGAGCAGTTCTTC
CASSEAFRDRGDNEQFF
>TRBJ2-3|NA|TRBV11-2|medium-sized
TGTGCCAGCAGCTTATTAGATGACAGCCGCACAGATACGCAGTATTTT
CASSLLDDSRTDTQYF
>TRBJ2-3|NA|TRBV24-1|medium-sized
TGTGCCACCAGTGATCCACGTAGTCCTAGCACAGATACGCAGTATTTT
CATSDPRSPSTDTQYF
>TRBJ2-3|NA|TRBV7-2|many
TGTGCCAGCAGCTTTACGCCTCGCACAGATACGCAGTATTTT
CASSFTPRTDTQYF
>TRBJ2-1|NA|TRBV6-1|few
TGTGCCAGCAGCCAGGGTGTTGAGTTGGGTGAGCAGTTCTTC
CASSQGVELGEQFF
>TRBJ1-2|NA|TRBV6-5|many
TGTGCCAGCAGTTTAGGGCAGGGGAGGGAGAATGGCTACACCTTC
CASSLGQGRENGYTF
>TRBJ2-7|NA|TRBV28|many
TGTGCCAGCAGCTCCCCGGCGGGGCGATCGTACGAGCAGTACTTC
CASSSPAGRSYEQYF
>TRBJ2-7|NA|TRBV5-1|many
TGCGCCAGCAGCTTGGGGACACCCTCCTACGAGCAGTACTTC
CASSLGTPSYEQYF
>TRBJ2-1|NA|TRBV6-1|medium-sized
TGTGCCAGCAGTGCCGGGGTTTACAATGAGCAGTTCTTC
CASSAGVYNEQFF
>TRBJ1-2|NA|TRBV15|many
TGTGCCACCAGCAGAGCCAACTATGGCTACACCTTC
CATSRANYGYTF
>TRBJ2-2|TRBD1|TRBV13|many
TGTGCCAGCAGCTCGGACAGGGGCCTGGGTACCGGGGAGCTGTTTTTT
CASSSDRGLGTGELFF
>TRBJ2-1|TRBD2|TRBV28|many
TGTGCCAGCAGGACTGGAGCGGGATTTTACAATGAGCAGTTCTTC
CASRTGAGFYNEQFF
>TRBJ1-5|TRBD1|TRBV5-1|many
TGCGCCAGCAGCATGTCCGGGACAGGGGATCAGCCCCAGCATTTT
CASSMSGTGDQPQHF
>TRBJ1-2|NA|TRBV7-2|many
TGTGCCAGCAGCTTAGAACTGACAGAGAACTATGGCTACACCTTC
CASSLELTENYGYTF
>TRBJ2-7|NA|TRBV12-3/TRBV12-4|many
TGTGCCAGCAGTTTAGACAACGAGGGGTTTTACGAGCAGTACTTC
CASSLDNEGFYEQYF
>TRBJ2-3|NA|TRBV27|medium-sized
TGTGCCAGCAGTCACCGGACTAACCTGAGGGATACGCAGTATTTT
CASSHRTNLRDTQYF
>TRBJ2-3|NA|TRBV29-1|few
TGCAGCGCCTCTATTGATTCCGGCTTCGGGCCAGATACGCAGTATTTT
CSASIDSGFGPDTQYF
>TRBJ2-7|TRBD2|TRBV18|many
TGTGCCAGCTCACCAGTCAGCGGGGGGGCCTACGAGCAGTACTTC
CASSPVSGGAYEQYF
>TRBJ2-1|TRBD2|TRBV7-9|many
TGTGCCAGCAGGCAAGGACTAGCGGGGTACAATGAGCAGTTCTTC
CASRQGLAGYNEQFF
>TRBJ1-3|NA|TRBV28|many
TGTGCCAGCAACTTCCTCTCTGGAAACACCATATATTTT
CASNFLSGNTIYF
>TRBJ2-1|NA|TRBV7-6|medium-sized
TGTGCCAGCAGCTTAGAACCGCACGGGGTCTACAATGAGCAGTTCTTC
CASSLEPHGVYNEQFF
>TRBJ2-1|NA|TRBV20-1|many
TGCAGTGCTTTTCCCTTAGCCGCTATCTCCTACAATGAGCAGTTCTTC
CSAFPLAAISYNEQFF
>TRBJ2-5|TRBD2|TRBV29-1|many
TGCAGCGCGGGGAGGGTCCCTCAAGAGACCCAGTACTTC
CSAGRVPQETQYF
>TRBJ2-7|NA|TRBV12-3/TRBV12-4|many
TGTGCCAGCAGTCTCTCTCTTTACGAGCAGTACTTC
CASSLSLYEQYF
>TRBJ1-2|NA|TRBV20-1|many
TGCAGTGCAAACTCGGGCCATAAGTATGGCTACACCTTC
CSANSGHKYGYTF
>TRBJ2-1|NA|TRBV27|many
TGTGCCAGCAGTTTATGTCAACGAGGGGACTGCACTCAGTTCTTC
CASSLCQRGDCTQFF
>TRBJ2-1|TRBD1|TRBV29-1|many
TGCGCCGGACAGGGGTCCTACAATGAGCAGTTCTTC
CAGQGSYNEQFF
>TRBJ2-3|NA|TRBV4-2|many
TGTGCCAGCAGCCAAGAAAAAGTCACAGATACGCAGTATTTT
CASSQEKVTDTQYF
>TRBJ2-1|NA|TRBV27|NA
TGTGCCAGCAGCCCTCGGATCCGCAATGAGCAGTTCTTC
CASSPRIRNEQFF
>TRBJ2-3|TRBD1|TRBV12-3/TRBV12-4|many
TGTGCCAGCAGTTCAAGGACAGGGGGCACAGATACGCAGTATTTT
CASSSRTGGTDTQYF